This T cell receptor (beta chain) is drawn from a study of blood T cell repertoires in COVID-19. Study-level background: There were acute and convalescent COVID-19 samples, and they came from the United States, Italy and Spain. PBMCs, B-cell-depleted T cells, or T cells provided the cDNA or gDNA that made up the material.

This clone came up many times. Some clones are missing from TCRdb's copy, which holds only in-frame ones; the method was immunoSEQ multiplex PCR. The sample yields 200,000 to 250,000 clones, around 90% seen once. The sequence was obtained from a man aged 30-40 years who had been exposed to COVID-19. Sequencing used PBMCs or T cells enriched from blood (not recorded which).

The CDR3 reads CASSYSIREALFF. In DNA, the CDR3 is TGTGCCAGCAGTTACTCGATCCGGGAGGCTTTGTTTTTT. V and J are TRBV6-2 or TRBV6-3 and TRBJ1-4; D not resolved. V was shortened by 0 bases and J by 15 bases, with 14 bases between the two germline ends. This CDR3 is 13 amino acids long. The germline CDR1 and CDR2 sequences are MNHEY and SVGEGT.